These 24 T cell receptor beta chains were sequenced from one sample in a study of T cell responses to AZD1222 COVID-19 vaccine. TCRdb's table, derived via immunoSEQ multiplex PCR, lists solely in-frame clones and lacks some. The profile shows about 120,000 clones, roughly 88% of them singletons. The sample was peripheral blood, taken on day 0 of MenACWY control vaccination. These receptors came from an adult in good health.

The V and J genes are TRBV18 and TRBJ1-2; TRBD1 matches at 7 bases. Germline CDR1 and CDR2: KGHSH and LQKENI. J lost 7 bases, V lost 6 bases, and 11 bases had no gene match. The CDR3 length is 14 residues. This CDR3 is CASSRGTDSLGYTF. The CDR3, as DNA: TGTGCCAGCTCCCGCGGGACAGATTCGCTTGGCTACACCTTC.

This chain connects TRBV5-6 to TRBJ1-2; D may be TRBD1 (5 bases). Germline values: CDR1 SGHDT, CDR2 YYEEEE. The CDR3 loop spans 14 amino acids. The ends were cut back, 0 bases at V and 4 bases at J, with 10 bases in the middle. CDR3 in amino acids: CASSLANRPYGYTF. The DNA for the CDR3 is TGTGCCAGCAGCTTGGCTAACAGGCCCTATGGCTACACCTTC.

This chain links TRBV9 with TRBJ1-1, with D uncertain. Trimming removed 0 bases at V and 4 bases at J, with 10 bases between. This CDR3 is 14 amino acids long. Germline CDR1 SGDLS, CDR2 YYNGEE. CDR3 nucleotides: TGTGCCAGCAGCGTAGGGGTGATCGCCACTGAAGCTTTCTTT. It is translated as CASSVGVIATEAFF.

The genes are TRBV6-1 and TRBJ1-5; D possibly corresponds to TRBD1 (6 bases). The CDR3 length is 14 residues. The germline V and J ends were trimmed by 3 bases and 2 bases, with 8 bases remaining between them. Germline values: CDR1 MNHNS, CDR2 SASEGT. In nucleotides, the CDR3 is TGTGCCAGCAGTGACCGACAGGGCAATCAGCCCCAGCATTTT. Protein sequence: CASSDRQGNQPQHF.

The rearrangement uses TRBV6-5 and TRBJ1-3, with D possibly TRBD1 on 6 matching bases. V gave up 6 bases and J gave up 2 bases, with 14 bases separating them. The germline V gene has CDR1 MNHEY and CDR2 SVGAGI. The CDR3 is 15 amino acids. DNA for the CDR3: TGTGCCAGCAGGGGAGGGGGTCGAGCTGGAAACACCATATATTTT. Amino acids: CASRGGGRAGNTIYF.

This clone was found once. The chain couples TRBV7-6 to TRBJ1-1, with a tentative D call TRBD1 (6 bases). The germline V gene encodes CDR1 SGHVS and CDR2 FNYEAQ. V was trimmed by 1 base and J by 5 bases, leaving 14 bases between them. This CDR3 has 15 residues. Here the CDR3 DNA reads TGTGCCAGCAGCTTAGGTTGGGGGCGAATGACTGAAGCTTTCTTT. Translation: CASSLGWGRMTEAFF.

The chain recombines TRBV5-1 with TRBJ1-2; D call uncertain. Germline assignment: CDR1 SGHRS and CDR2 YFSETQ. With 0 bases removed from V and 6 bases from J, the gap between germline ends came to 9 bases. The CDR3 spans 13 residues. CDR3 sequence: CASSLGWGDGYTF. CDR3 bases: TGCGCCAGCAGCTTGGGGTGGGGAGATGGCTACACCTTC.

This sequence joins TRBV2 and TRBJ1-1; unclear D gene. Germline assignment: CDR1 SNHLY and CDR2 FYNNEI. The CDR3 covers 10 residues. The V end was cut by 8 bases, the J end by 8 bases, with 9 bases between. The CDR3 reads CASVEREAFF. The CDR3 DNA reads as TGTGCCAGCGTAGAGAGAGAAGCTTTCTTT.

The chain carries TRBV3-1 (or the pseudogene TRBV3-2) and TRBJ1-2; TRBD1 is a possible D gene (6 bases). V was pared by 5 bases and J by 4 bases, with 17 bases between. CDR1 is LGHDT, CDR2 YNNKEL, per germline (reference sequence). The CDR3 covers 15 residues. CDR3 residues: CASSKRAGAIYGYTF. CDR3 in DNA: TGTGCCAGCAGCAAGAGGGCAGGGGCAATCTATGGCTACACCTTC.

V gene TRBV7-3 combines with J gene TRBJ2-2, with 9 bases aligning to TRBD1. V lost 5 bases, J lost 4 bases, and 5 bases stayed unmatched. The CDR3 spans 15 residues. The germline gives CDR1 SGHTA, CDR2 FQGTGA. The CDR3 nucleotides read TGTGCCAGCAGCACCGGGACAGGGTCCACCGGGGAGCTGTTTTTT. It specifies CASSTGTGSTGELFF.

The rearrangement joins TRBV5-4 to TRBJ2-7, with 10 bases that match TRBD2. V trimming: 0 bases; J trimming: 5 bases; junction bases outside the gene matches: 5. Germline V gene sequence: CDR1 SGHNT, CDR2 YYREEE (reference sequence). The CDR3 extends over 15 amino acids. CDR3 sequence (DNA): TGTGCCAGCAGCTTGGGACTAGCGGGTTTGGACGAGCAGTACTTC. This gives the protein CASSLGLAGLDEQYF.

The CDR3 DNA is TGTGCCAGCAGTCCAAACTCTAGAAGCTCCTACGAGCAGTACTTC. This translates into CASSPNSRSSYEQYF. The V call is TRBV27, the J call TRBJ2-7; D remains unclear. Germline assignment: CDR1 MNHEY and CDR2 SMNVEV (reference sequence). The ends were cut back, 5 bases at V and 0 bases at J, with 14 bases in the middle. This CDR3 has 15 residues.

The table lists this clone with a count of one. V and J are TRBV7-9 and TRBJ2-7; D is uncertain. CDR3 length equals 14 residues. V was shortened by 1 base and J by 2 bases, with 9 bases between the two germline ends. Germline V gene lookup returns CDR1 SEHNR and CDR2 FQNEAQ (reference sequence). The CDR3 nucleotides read TGTGCCAGCAGCTTAGACTCCGGTACCTACGAGCAGTACTTC. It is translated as CASSLDSGTYEQYF.

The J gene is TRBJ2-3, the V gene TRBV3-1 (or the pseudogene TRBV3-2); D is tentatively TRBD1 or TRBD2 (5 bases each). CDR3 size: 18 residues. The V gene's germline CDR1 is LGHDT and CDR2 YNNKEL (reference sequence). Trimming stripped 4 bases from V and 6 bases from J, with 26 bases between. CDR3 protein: CASSRKGPLGPSQDTQYF. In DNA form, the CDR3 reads TGTGCCAGCAGCCGAAAGGGACCCCTAGGACCGTCCCAGGATACGCAGTATTTT.

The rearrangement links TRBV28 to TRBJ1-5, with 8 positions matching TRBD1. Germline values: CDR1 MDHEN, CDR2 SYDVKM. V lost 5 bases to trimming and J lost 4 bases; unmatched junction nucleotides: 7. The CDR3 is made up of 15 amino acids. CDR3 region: CASSVDRARNQPQHF. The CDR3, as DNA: TGTGCCAGCAGTGTGGACAGGGCGAGGAATCAGCCCCAGCATTTT. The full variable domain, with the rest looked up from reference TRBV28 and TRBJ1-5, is DVKVTQSSRYLVKRTGEKVFLECVQDMDHENMFWYRQDPGLGLRLIYFSYDVKMKEKGDIPEGYSVSREKKERFSLILESASTNQTSMYLCASSVDRARNQPQHFGDGTRLSIL.

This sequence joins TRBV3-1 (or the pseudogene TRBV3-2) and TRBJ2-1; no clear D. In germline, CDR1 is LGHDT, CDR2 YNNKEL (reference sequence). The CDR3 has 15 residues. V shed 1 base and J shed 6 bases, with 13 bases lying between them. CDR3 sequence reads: CASSQAWQVFNEQFF. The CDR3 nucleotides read TGTGCCAGCAGCCAAGCTTGGCAGGTTTTCAATGAGCAGTTCTTC.

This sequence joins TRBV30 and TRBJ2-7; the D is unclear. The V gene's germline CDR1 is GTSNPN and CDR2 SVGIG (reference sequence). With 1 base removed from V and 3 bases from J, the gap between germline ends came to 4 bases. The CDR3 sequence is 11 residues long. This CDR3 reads CAWSAYYEQYF. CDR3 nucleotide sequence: TGTGCCTGGAGTGCCTACTACGAGCAGTACTTC.

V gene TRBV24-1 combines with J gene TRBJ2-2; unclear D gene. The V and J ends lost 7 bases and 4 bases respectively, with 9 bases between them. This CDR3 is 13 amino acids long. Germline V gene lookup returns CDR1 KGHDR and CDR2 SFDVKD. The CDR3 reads CATSVHSTGELFF. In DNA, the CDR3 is TGTGCCACCAGCGTTCACTCCACCGGGGAGCTGTTTTTT.

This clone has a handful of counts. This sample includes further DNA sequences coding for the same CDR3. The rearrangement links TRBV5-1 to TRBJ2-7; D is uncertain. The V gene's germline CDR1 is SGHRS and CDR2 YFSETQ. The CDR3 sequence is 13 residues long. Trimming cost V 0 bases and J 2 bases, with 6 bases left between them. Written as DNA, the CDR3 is TGCGCCAGCAGCTTGGGTCTAACCTACGAGCAGTACTTC. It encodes CASSLGLTYEQYF.

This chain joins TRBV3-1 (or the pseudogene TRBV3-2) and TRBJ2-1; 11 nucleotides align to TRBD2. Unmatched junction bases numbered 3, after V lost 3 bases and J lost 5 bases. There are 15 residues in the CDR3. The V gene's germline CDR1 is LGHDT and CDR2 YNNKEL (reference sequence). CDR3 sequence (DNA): TGTGCCAGCAGCCAGGAACTAGCGGGGGACAATGAGCAGTTCTTC. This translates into CASSQELAGDNEQFF.

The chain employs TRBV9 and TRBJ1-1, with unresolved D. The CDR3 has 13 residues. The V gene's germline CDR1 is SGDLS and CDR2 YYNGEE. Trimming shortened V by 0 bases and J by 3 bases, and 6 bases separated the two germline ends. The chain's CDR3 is CASSVERDTEAFF. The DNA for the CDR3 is TGTGCCAGCAGCGTAGAAAGGGACACTGAAGCTTTCTTT.

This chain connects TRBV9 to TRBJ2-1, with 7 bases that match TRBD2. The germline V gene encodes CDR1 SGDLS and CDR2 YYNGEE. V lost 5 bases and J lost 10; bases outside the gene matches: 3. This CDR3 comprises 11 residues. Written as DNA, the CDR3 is TGTGCCAGCAGTGGAGCGGGGGAGCAGTTCTTC. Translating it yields CASSGAGEQFF.

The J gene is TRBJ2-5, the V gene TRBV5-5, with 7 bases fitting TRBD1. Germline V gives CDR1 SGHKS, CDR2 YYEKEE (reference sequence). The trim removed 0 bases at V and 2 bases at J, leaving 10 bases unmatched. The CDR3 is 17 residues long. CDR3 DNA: TGTGCCAGCAGCTTGGGCCCCAGGGGGAATGTACAAGAGACCCAGTACTTC. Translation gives CASSLGPRGNVQETQYF.

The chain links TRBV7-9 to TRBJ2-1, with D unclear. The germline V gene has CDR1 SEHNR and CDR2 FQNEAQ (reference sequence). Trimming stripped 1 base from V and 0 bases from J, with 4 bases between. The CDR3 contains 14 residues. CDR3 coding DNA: TGTGCCAGCAGCTTAGAGAGCTCCTACAATGAGCAGTTCTTC. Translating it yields CASSLESSYNEQFF. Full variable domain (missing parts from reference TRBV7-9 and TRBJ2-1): DTGVSQNPRHKITKRGQNVTFRCDPISEHNRLYWYRQTLGQGPEFLTYFQNEAQLEKSRLLSDRFSAERPKGSFSTLEIQRTEQGDSAMYLCASSLESSYNEQFFGPGTRLTVL.